This T cell receptor beta chain was identified in a study of blood T cell repertoires in COVID-19. Study as a whole: COVID-19 samples collected from the United States, Italy and Spain covered acute and convalescent phases. Nucleic acid was either cDNA or gDNA, and it came from T cells, B-cell-depleted T cells, or PBMCs.

Seattle patients were enrolled while actively infected and followed longitudinally. The junction had 3 bases not matched to a gene; V was cut back by 0 bases and J by 6 bases. Germline lookup yields CDR1 MGHRA and CDR2 YSYEKL. There are 15 residues in the CDR3. Original processing methods: Amplifying reference gene primers gave estimates of nucleated cell counts. Repertoires were generated with immunoSEQ multiplex PCR, while TCRdb's copy carries only in-frame clones and drops some. That table is the source of V, J and clone size, and D and trimming were worked out from the DNA. The repertoire holds some 520,000 clones, roughly nine tenths seen once, with about 0.91% in the top ten.

The chain uses TRBV4-1 and TRBJ2-7, with 12 bases that match TRBD2. The source of this sequence is a man between 18 and 35 years old with COVID-19, enrolled during active disease. Sequencing was carried out using peripheral blood. The CDR3 spells CASSQDRLAGVEQYF. CDR3 nucleotide sequence: TGCGCCAGCAGCCAAGATCGACTAGCGGGAGTCGAGCAGTACTTC.